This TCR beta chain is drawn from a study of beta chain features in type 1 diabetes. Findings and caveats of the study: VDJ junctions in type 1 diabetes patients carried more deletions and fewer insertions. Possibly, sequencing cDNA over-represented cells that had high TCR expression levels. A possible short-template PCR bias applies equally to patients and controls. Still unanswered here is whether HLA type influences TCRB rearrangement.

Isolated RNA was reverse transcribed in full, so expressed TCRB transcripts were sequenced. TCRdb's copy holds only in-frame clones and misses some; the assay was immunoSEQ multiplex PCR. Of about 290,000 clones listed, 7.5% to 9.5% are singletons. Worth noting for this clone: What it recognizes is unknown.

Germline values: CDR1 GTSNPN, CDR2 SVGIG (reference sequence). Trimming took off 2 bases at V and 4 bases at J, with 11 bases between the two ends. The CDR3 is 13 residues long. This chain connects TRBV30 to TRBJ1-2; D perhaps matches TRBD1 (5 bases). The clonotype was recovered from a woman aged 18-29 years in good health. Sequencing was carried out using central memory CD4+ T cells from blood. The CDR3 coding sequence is TGTGCCTGGAGTCTGGGACCCCTCTATGGCTACACCTTC. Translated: CAWSLGPLYGYTF.